This T cell receptor beta chain was obtained from a study of spatial heterogeneity in lung cancer (dated by TCRdb to between 2018 and 2021). Regarding the study in general: The donors were 65 to 85 patients from the lung TRACERx cohort who had early-stage, untreated non-small cell lung cancer. Follow-up PBMC samples were sequenced whenever the samples were available, and the median time to follow-up was about 25 months after resection. At surgery, hundreds of tumor regions, almost 65 matched nontumor lung samples and 56 PBMC samples were TCR-sequenced for both alpha and beta chains. Nonsynonymous mutation counts, determined by whole-exome sequencing of tumor tissue, were related to TCR repertoire features. Beta-chain transcripts were consistently detected in greater numbers than alpha-chain transcripts, which likely reflects a higher abundance of beta-chain transcripts. In the raw uncorrected reads, each unique combination of TCR and UMI appeared on average more than ten times. In non-small cell lung cancer, the study made a quantitative comparison of TCR alpha and beta repertoires among multiple tumor regions, matched nontumor lung and blood.

This clonotype appeared many times. Its antigen remains undetermined. Base-call qualities are not available, and no considerably larger clone is one nucleotide away. The method behind the library was 5' RACE. This sample was sequenced with a NextSeq 500. The TCR library protocol attached a unique molecular identifier to each TCR cDNA molecule to allow correction of PCR and sequencing errors. Concerning the study's data processing: TCR identification, UMI-based error correction and CDR3 extraction were performed with Decombinator tools. TCRs above a frequency of 2 per 1,000, corresponding to the top 1% of the tumor frequency distribution, were defined as expanded. Renyi diversity was calculated using the R vegan package after each repertoire was subsampled 100 times to 5,000 TCRs. CDR3 similarity networks were constructed using string-kernel similarity of amino acid triplets, with links drawn between CDR3s whose pairwise similarity was above 0.82. The raw public data were reprocessed by TCRdb itself: fastp quality trimming at Q25, MiXCR clonotype calling, in-frame beta chains only. One record per CDR3 amino acid sequence lists the most common genes and DNA. The V and J calls and clone size are TCRdb's, not the authors'. Within this sample are around 120,000 distinct CDR3 sequences, with 9% to 15% of them counted one time only. The ten top clones hold around 16% of the sample.

The sample's time point label, in plain terms: blood at routine non-recurrence follow-up after resection. TCR sequencing used whole RNA extracted from tumor and nontumor lung tissue, or from cryopreserved PBMC samples, without cell sorting. A patient was chosen for TCR sequencing only when enough RNA was available from at least two tumor regions. Taken from the germline V gene (reference sequence), the CDR1 and CDR2 loops are GTSNPN and SVGIG. The CDR3 has 14 amino acids, counting the end cysteine and phenylalanine. The kept DNA is CDR3 alone, 42 bases in frame from the first base. V and J lose 6 bases and 0 bases, and a span of 9 bases separates them. General conclusions and limits of the study: Ubiquitous expanded tumor TCRs were detected in blood more often at tumor resection than at routine follow-up. Only 14 to 15 patients were included in comparisons of baseline and follow-up blood repertoires. Confirming at a functional level the hypothesis that regional TCRs recognize regional mutations was considered to require additional single-cell paired TCR alpha and beta sequencing.

The source of this sequence is a male donor with early-stage non-small cell lung cancer. Sequencing used PBMCs, obtained at follow-up. Recombination linked TRBV30 to TRBJ1-6, and the D gene may be TRBD1, 6 bases matching. The CDR3 protein: CACKQGSYNSPLHF. The bases are TGTGCCTGTAAACAGGGCTCCTATAATTCACCCCTCCACTTT. With the rest looked up from the reference TRBV30 and TRBJ1-6 genes rather than sequenced, the full variable domain is SQTIHQWPATLVQPVGSPLSLECTVEGTSNPNLYWYRQAAGRGLQLLFYSVGIGQISSEVPQNLSASRPQDRQFILSSKKLLLSDSGFYLCACKQGSYNSPLHFGNGTRLTVT.